This record concerns one T cell receptor beta chain sequence. This sample stems from a study of control samples from healthy donors and cancer patients. The V end was cut by 0 bases, the J end by 2 bases, with 13 bases between. This CDR3 is 16 amino acids long. CDR1 is SGHTA and CDR2 is FQGTGA in the germline V gene. Assay used: immunoSEQ multiplex PCR; TCRdb lists only in-frame clones, some missing. The table lists 50,000 to 75,000 clones, 85% of them singletons. This TCR derives from a man aged 40-49 years in good health. The chain employs TRBV7-3 and TRBJ1-2; D perhaps matches TRBD1 (6 bases). Sequencing was performed on blood. This CDR3 reads CASSLTGEQGNYGYTF. CDR3 bases: TGTGCCAGCAGCTTAACGGGAGAACAGGGAAACTATGGCTACACCTTC.